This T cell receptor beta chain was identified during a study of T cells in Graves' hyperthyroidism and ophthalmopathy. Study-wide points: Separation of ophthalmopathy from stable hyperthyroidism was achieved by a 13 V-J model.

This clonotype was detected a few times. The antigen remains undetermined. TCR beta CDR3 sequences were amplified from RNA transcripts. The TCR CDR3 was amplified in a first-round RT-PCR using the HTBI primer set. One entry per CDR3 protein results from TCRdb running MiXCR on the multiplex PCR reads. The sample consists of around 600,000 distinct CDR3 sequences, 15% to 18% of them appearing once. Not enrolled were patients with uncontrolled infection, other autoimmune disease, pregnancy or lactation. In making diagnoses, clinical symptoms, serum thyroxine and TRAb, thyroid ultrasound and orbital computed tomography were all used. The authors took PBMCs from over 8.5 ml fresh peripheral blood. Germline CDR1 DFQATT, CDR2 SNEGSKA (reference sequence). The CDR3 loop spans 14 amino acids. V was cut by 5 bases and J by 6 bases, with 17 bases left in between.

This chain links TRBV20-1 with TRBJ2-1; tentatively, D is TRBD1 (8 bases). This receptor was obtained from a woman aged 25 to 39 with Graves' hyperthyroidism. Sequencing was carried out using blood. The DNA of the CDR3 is TGCAGTGCTTTTACAGGGGGAGGGCGCAATGAGCAGTTCTTC. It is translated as CSAFTGGGRNEQFF.